Reported below is one TCR beta chain. Its antigen is currently unknown. The data stem from a study of T cell repertoires in cytomegalovirus infection. This CDR3 comprises 15 residues. V dropped 1 base and J dropped 10 bases, with 17 bases sitting between them. Germline loops: CDR1 SGHVS, CDR2 FNYEAQ. Study outcomes and limitations: Carriage of CMV together with the relevant HLA was identifiable through cumulative public TCR beta family frequency.

TCRdb re-called the reads through MiXCR, storing one row per CDR3 protein. Among roughly 730,000 distinct CDR3 sequences listed, 33% were seen once. The material sequenced was cultured PBMCs, taken from culture after CMV antigen stimulation. This chain connects TRBV7-6 to TRBJ2-1; possible D gene TRBD2, 6 bases. The receptor was isolated from a human donor in good health (CMV status not recorded). Some clones in this sample may be carry-over from other donors' samples. As DNA, the CDR3 is TGTGCCAGCAGCTTAGAAGGCGGGATCTCGCGGGAGCAGTTCTTC. This codes for CASSLEGGISREQFF.